Here is one T cell receptor (beta chain) with its context. Its antigen is not identified. The sample belongs to a study of T cell responses to AZD1222 COVID-19 vaccine. TCRdb keeps only in-frame clones here, not all; method: immunoSEQ multiplex PCR. The table has under 85,000 clones, nearly 90% seen once. Study findings and constraints: Baseline serology detected seropositivity in only a handful of AZD1222 recipients. Reportedly, nearly half of unique spike TCRs recognized epitopes outside B.1.351/B.1.1.7 mutations. Clonal diversity was possibly underestimated; the donors were predominantly white British and more often female.

This specimen was peripheral blood, taken on day 0 of MenACWY control vaccination. The clonotype originates from an adult in good health.

The CDR3 loop is CASSTLGEGLGSYEQYF. CDR3 coding DNA: TGCGCCAGCAGCACGCTGGGGGAGGGTCTGGGCTCCTACGAGCAGTACTTC. The V call is TRBV5-1, the J call TRBJ2-7; TRBD2 aligns across 7 bases. CDR3 length equals 17 residues. With 4 bases clipped from V and 0 bases from J, the junction kept 13 bases outside the gene matches. Per germline, CDR1 SGHRS and CDR2 YFSETQ. The full variable domain, rest sourced from reference TRBV5-1 and TRBJ2-7, is KAGVTQTPRYLIKTRGQQVTLSCSPISGHRSVSWYQQTPGQGLQFLFEYFSETQRNKGNFPGRFSGRQFSNSRSEMNVSTLELGDSALYLCASSTLGEGLGSYEQYFGPGTRLTVT.